This TCR beta chain was identified in a study of blood T cell repertoires in COVID-19. Across the study: The United States, Italy and Spain were the sources of the acute and convalescent COVID-19 samples. PBMCs, B-cell-depleted T cells, or T cells were the source of the cDNA or gDNA that made up the material.

Under the authors' procedure: Estimation of nucleated cell counts relied on the amplification of reference gene primers. Clones were sequenced by immunoSEQ multiplex PCR, and TCRdb holds only the in-frame ones, with some missing. The V and J calls and the clone size are those of that table, but D and trimming were determined from the DNA. Of over 120,000 clones in the sample, roughly 84% were seen once. Sequenced input: peripheral blood. This receptor was identified in a human donor with acute or convalescent COVID-19. The donor label of this sample is uncertain.

The DNA of the CDR3 is TGTGCCAGCAGTTACTCGAGGGTAGGCACTGAAGCTTTCTTT. Protein sequence: CASSYSRVGTEAFF. The V gene is TRBV6-2 or TRBV6-3, the J gene TRBJ1-1; D remains unclear. Trimming shortened V by 0 bases and J by 4 bases, and 9 bases separated the two germline ends. In germline, CDR1 is MNHEY, CDR2 SVGEGT. The CDR3 contains 14 residues.